This T cell receptor beta chain was sequenced in a study of PD-1 blockade in classical Hodgkin lymphoma. General study findings and limits: Diversity similar to that of newly diagnosed patients was seen at baseline in complete responders. Diminished baseline TCR diversity has been reported in newly diagnosed patients relative to healthy donors.

The CDR3 has 15 residues. Losses at the gene ends were 2 bases for V and 4 bases for J; bases not matched to a gene: 4. The V gene's germline CDR1 is MNHEY and CDR2 SVGAGI. Only in-frame clones appear in the TCRdb table, and some are missing; sequencing was by immunoSEQ multiplex PCR. The data contain around 100,000 clones, about nine tenths of them singletons. Indicated time point: cycle 4 day 1 (C4D1), after less than 7 weeks of nivolumab. All patients relapsed after autologous stem cell transplantation, and brentuximab vedotin exposure varied. Reported best responses ranged across complete response, partial response or progressive disease. Remarks on this clone: Its antigen is unidentified.

The sequenced sample was peripheral blood mononuclear cells (PBMCs), obtained before the fourth cycle of nivolumab. The receptor was isolated from a human donor with classical Hodgkin lymphoma. This chain links TRBV6-5 with TRBJ1-2, with 10 bases matching TRBD1. This CDR3 is CASSYRQGAGYGYTF. In DNA form, the CDR3 reads TGTGCCAGCAGTTACCGACAGGGGGCGGGCTATGGCTACACCTTC.